The clone carrying this TCR beta chain was recorded once. Its target is unknown. As for treatment: about 20 received Ad26.COV2.S at low or high dose, single or two shots; 5 received placebo; per-sample allocation not given. Sampling was done on day 63 after the first vaccine or placebo injection. Libraries were prepared by immunoSEQ multiplex PCR; TCRdb keeps only in-frame clonotypes and omits some of them. Of about 350,000 clones in the sample, 86% were seen once. The data were obtained in a study of Ad26.COV2.S vaccination and SARS-CoV-2 variants. About the research overall: Intramuscular Ad26.COV2.S doses were given once or twice, 56 days apart.

Germline V gives CDR1 MNHEY, CDR2 SMNVEV (reference sequence). Unmatched junction bases numbered 4, after V lost 8 bases and J lost 2 bases. The CDR3 consists of 13 residues. The study's findings and limits: Researchers cautioned that TCR breadth and depth analyses may have underestimated total T cell responses.

The V and J genes are TRBV27 and TRBJ2-7; 9 bases are a match to TRBD2. Sample: peripheral blood, taken in a trial of Ad26.COV2.S vaccine versus placebo. The source is a person between 18 and 65 years old who received the Ad26.COV2.S COVID-19 vaccine or a placebo. As DNA, the CDR3 is TGTGCCAGCCGGGCGGGGGGGGCCTACGAGCAGTACTTC. Protein: CASRAGGAYEQYF.